This T cell receptor (beta chain) emerged from a study of Graves' ophthalmopathy and Graves' hyperthyroidism. Study-level findings and limits: A model built from 13 signatures distinguished ophthalmopathy from stable hyperthyroidism with 85% to 90% sensitivity and approximately 81% specificity. Ophthalmopathy progression was predicted by the model at around 70% sensitivity and 72% to 75% specificity. Blood samples also showed most expanded thyroid clonotypes exceeding 0.001 frequency.

Germline CDR1 LNHDA, CDR2 SQIVND (reference sequence). The CDR3 sequence is 18 residues long. The V segment lost 5 bases and the J segment 5 bases; nucleotides outside the gene matches: 14. Concerning this clonotype: Its antigen is undetermined.

Scientists amplified the TCR beta CDR3 regions from RNA transcripts. A first-round RT-PCR used HTBI primers, followed by a second-round multiplex PCR. Each CDR3 protein gets one entry after TCRdb re-called the multiplex PCR reads with MiXCR. Of around 1.1 million distinct CDR3 sequences listed, 36% are singletons. The V and J genes are TRBV19 and TRBJ2-7, with 14 positions matching TRBD2. Sequenced: peripheral blood or thyroid tissue (not recorded which). This TCR was sampled from an adult man with Graves' hyperthyroidism. The CDR3: CASSVVGTSGSVSHEQYF. The CDR3 DNA sequence: TGTGCCAGTAGTGTAGTTGGGACTAGCGGGAGTGTTTCCCACGAGCAGTACTTC.